This T cell receptor beta chain was sequenced during a study of T cells in Graves' hyperthyroidism and ophthalmopathy. The CDR3 regions of TCR beta were amplified from RNA transcripts. During a first-round RT-PCR of the TCR CDR3, the HTBI primer set was used. TCRdb reprocessed the multiplex PCR reads with MiXCR, giving one entry per CDR3 protein. Of hundreds of thousands of distinct CDR3 sequences in the sample, 15% to 20% were seen once. This clonotype was counted a few times. Losses at the gene ends were 5 bases for V and 4 bases for J; bases not matched to a gene: 7. The length of the CDR3 is 14 residues. The germline V gene encodes CDR1 SGHDT and CDR2 YYEEEE.

Material: blood. The sequence was collected from a woman aged 30 to 39 with Graves' hyperthyroidism. This chain connects TRBV5-6 to TRBJ2-3, with TRBD2 matching 7 bases. The CDR3 protein is CASRVAGGPDTQYF. As DNA, the CDR3 is TGTGCCAGCAGAGTAGCGGGTGGCCCAGATACGCAGTATTTT.